Shown below are 2 T cell receptor beta chains from a single sample sequenced in a study of CD8 T cells in ankylosing spondylitis. TCRdb analysed the 5' RACE reads with MiXCR anew, one entry per CDR3 protein. The sample includes about 25,000 distinct CDR3 sequences, over 2% of them seen just once. The specimen sequenced was blood, either unsorted or a sorted T cell fraction (not recorded which). The receptor set was obtained from a female donor with ankylosing spondylitis or in good health (not recorded which).

This clonotype was recorded many times. The CDR3 spells CASSVEIGSNYGYTF. CDR3 nucleotides: TGTGCCAGCAGCGTAGAAATAGGTAGTAACTATGGCTACACCTTC. The rearrangement joins TRBV9 to TRBJ1-2; D not resolved. Per germline, CDR1 SGDLS and CDR2 YYNGEE. V gave up 0 bases and J gave up 1 base, with 10 bases separating them. The CDR3 has 15 amino acids.

This clonotype showed up many times. V is TRBV9 and J is TRBJ2-5, with D perhaps assigned TRBD1 or TRBD2 (5 bases each). The germline gives CDR1 SGDLS, CDR2 YYNGEE. CDR3 length: 14 amino acids. Trimming cost V 1 base and J 2 bases, with 9 bases left between them. The CDR3 bases are TGTGCCAGCAGCGTATGGGACCAACAAGAGACCCAGTACTTC. Its protein product is CASSVWDQQETQYF.